The text below deals with one T cell receptor (beta chain). The antigen is unknown. Produced via immunoSEQ multiplex PCR; TCRdb's table is partial and in-frame only. Seen here are some 70,000 clones, over 75% observed once, and the top ten hold more than 7%. This sample was taken from a study of graft-versus-host responses after intestinal transplantation. The overall study: Recipients were given multivisceral, liver-intestinal, or isolated intestinal transplants.

Study observations and caveats: Early post-transplant declines in HvG were associated with peak levels of circulating GvH clones. Among recipient marrow samples, GvH clones were found; some appeared first in ileum or blood.

The clonotype comes from a human donor who was the organ donor for an intestinal transplant. This material consisted of unstimulated CD8+ T cells sorted from spleen or lymph node cells, taken before transplant.

The DNA for the CDR3 is TGTGCCAGTTCACTCGGGACTAGCGGGGTTTACAATGAGCAGTTCTTC. Its protein product is CASSLGTSGVYNEQFF. The chain carries TRBV27 and TRBJ2-1; TRBD2 matches at 13 bases. V trimming: 9 bases; J trimming: 4 bases; junction bases outside the gene matches: 9. CDR1 and CDR2 from the germline V gene are MNHEY and SMNVEV (reference sequence). The CDR3 loop spans 16 amino acids.